This T cell receptor beta chain was obtained from a study of CD8+ T cells in alopecia areata. Study results and limitations: Tofacitinib significantly lowered scalp clonality and expanded CD8+ clones among the top 100.

Treatment defined: oral pan-JAK inhibitor, 5-10 mg twice daily. This clone was seen a few times. Its cognate antigen is unknown. Extraction of RNA preceded its reverse transcription into cDNA, which served as the sequencing template. Here immunoSEQ multiplex PCR was the method, and the copy in TCRdb shows in-frame clones only, minus some. The table has about 120,000 clones, 50% to 65% seen once; the top ten hold around 3.4%. This TCR derives from a human donor with alopecia areata. The source was CD4+ T cells sorted from blood, collected at week 24, from a patient treated with tofacitinib.

The CDR3, as DNA: TGCAGCGCCGGGACCCACACCGGGGAGCTGTTTTTT. Translating it yields CSAGTHTGELFF. The V and J genes are TRBV29-1 and TRBJ2-2; D could derive from TRBD1 or TRBD2 (5 bases each). The germline V and J ends were trimmed by 7 bases and 3 bases, with 9 bases remaining between them. Looked up from germline, CDR1 is SQVTM and CDR2 is ANQGSEA. The CDR3 is made up of 12 amino acids.